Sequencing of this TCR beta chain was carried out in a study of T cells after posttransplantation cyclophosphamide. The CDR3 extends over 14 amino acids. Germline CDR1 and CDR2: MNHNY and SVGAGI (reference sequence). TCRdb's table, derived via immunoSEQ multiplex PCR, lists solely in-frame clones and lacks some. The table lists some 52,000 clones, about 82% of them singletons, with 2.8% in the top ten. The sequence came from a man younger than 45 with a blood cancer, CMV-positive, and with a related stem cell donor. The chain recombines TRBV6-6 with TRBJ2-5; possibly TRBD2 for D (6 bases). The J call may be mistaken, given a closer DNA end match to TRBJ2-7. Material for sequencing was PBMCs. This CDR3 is CASSFSGNSYEQYF. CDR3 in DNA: TGTGCCAGCAGTTTTAGCGGAAACTCCTACGAGCAGTACTTC.